This T cell receptor (beta chain) was sequenced during a study of Graves' ophthalmopathy and Graves' hyperthyroidism. This clonotype was seen ten or more times. Scientists amplified the TCR beta CDR3 regions from RNA transcripts. Second-round multiplex PCR followed a first-round RT-PCR using HTBI primers. TCRdb recomputed calls from the multiplex PCR reads with MiXCR, one row per CDR3 protein. The sample shows about 400,000 distinct CDR3 sequences, approximately 20% of them seen only once. This clonotype was sampled from a woman aged 18-29 years with Graves' ophthalmopathy. Input material: peripheral blood.

CDR3 in DNA: TGTGCCTGGGGTGGGACTCCAGTCCTCTCTAACTATGGCTACACCTTC. Amino acids: CAWGGTPVLSNYGYTF. V usage is TRBV30 and J usage is TRBJ1-2, with D maybe TRBD1 (5 bases). This CDR3 has 16 amino acids. V lost 5 bases to trimming and J lost 0 bases, with 19 bases between them. Germline CDR1 GTSNPN, CDR2 SVGIG (reference sequence). Full variable domain (missing parts from reference TRBV30 and TRBJ1-2): SQTIHQWPATLVQPVGSPLSLECTVEGTSNPNLYWYRQAAGRGLQLLFYSVGIGQISSEVPQNLSASRPQDRQFILSSKKLLLSDSGFYLCAWGGTPVLSNYGYTFGSGTRLTVV.